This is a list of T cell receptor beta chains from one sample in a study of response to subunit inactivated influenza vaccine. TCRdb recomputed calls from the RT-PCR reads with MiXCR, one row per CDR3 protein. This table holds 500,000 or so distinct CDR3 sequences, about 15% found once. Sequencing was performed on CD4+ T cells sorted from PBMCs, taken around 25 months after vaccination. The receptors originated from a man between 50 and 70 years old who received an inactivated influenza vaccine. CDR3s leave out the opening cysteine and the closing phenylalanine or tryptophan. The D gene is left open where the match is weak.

CDR3: ASSLVGGLTKANEQF
D: TRBD2
V: TRBV7-8
J: TRBJ2-1
length: 15

CDR3: ASSLGRVYYT
D: -
V: TRBV12-3/TRBV12-4
J: TRBJ1-2
length: 10

CDR3: ASSYSSSHSNLAPLH
D: -
V: TRBV6-5
J: TRBJ1-6
length: 15

CDR3: SARELLGSPSLYNEQF
D: -
V: TRBV20-1
J: TRBJ2-1
length: 16

CDR3: ASSPGGNYNEQF
D: -
V: TRBV7-2
J: TRBJ2-1
length: 12

CDR3: ASSYTTEAF
D: -
V: TRBV6-6
J: TRBJ1-1
length: 9

CDR3: AISETGSNEKLF
D: -
V: TRBV10-3
J: TRBJ1-4
length: 12

CDR3: ASTLGTANYGYT
D: TRBD1
V: TRBV12-3/TRBV12-4
J: TRBJ1-2
length: 12

CDR3: ASKELAGVETQY
D: TRBD2
V: TRBV2
J: TRBJ2-5
length: 12

CDR3: ASSYSSSGGLTDTQY
D: TRBD2
V: TRBV6-5
J: TRBJ2-3
length: 15

CDR3: AISRTSAYEQY
D: TRBD2
V: TRBV10-3
J: TRBJ2-7
length: 11

CDR3: ASSLTRDTYNEQF
D: -
V: TRBV7-2
J: TRBJ2-1
length: 13

CDR3: SAIPASSYEQY
D: -
V: TRBV20-1
J: TRBJ2-7
length: 11

CDR3: ASSVEFRGTGVYNEQF
D: TRBD1
V: TRBV9
J: TRBJ2-1
length: 16

CDR3: ASSQDPQKETQY
D: -
V: TRBV3-1
J: TRBJ2-5
length: 12

CDR3: AISQGTDTQY
D: -
V: TRBV10-3
J: TRBJ2-3
length: 10

CDR3: ASSQWTGSWETQY
D: TRBD1
V: TRBV4-3
J: TRBJ2-5
length: 13

CDR3: SASGGAVTDTQY
D: -
V: TRBV20-1
J: TRBJ2-3
length: 12

CDR3: ASSRVGGYEQY
D: -
V: TRBV7-9
J: TRBJ2-7
length: 11

CDR3: ASRVGEETQY
D: -
V: TRBV5-1
J: TRBJ2-5
length: 10

CDR3: ASSQDEGQYYEQY
D: TRBD1
V: TRBV4-1
J: TRBJ2-7
length: 13

CDR3: ATSDSVEGLRHAF
D: -
V: TRBV24-1
J: TRBJ1-1
length: 13

CDR3: ASSLLYVANYGYT
D: -
V: TRBV7-9
J: TRBJ1-2
length: 13

CDR3: SVGGISSGANVLT
D: -
V: TRBV29-1
J: TRBJ2-6
length: 13

CDR3: ASSWTSGGYEQY
D: TRBD2
V: TRBV6-5
J: TRBJ2-7
length: 12

CDR3: ASSLQGGPAYNEQF
D: -
V: TRBV5-1
J: TRBJ2-1
length: 14

CDR3: SARGASGRDTQY
D: TRBD2
V: TRBV20-1
J: TRBJ2-3
length: 12

CDR3: ASARDSQETQY
D: TRBD1
V: TRBV18
J: TRBJ2-5
length: 11

CDR3: SVASGQGAYEQY
D: TRBD1
V: TRBV29-1
J: TRBJ2-7
length: 12

CDR3: ASSSLAGSTDTQY
D: -
V: TRBV12-3/TRBV12-4
J: TRBJ2-3
length: 13

CDR3: ATSDRMGVSYNEQF
D: -
V: TRBV24-1
J: TRBJ2-1
length: 14